One sample yielded the 24 T cell receptor beta chains listed below, sequenced in a study of blood T cells in healthy people across ages. A J-beta primer mix and a sample-barcoded 5' primer were used in a second PCR of about 7 to 12 cycles. From the 5' RACE reads, TCRdb called clonotypes with MiXCR, one entry per CDR3 protein. This sample carries about 1.4 million distinct CDR3 sequences, around 59% of them seen once, and the ten largest clones take 6.5% to 8.5%. What was sequenced was blood. These receptors were taken from a young man in good health.

This clonotype has a single count. V usage is TRBV7-2 and J usage is TRBJ2-7, with 7 bases that match TRBD2. The closer fit of TRBJ2-5 to the DNA end suggests the J call may be wrong. The CDR3 covers 13 residues. The V gene's germline CDR1 is SGHTA and CDR2 FQGNSA. This chain's CDR3 is CASSTERDGTQYF. As DNA, the CDR3 is TGTGCCAGCAGCACCGAGCGGGACGGGACCCAGTACTTC.

In its sample, this clonotype was seen once. The gene calls are TRBV4-2 and TRBJ2-7, with TRBD2 matching 13 bases. Germline loops: CDR1 LGHNA, CDR2 YNFKEQ. The CDR3 extends over 14 amino acids. V lost 4 bases, J lost 5 bases, and 2 bases stayed unmatched. Here the CDR3 reads CASSLGTSGDEQYF. Here the CDR3 DNA reads TGTGCCAGCAGCCTCGGGACTAGCGGGGACGAGCAGTACTTC.

This chain uses TRBV7-9 with TRBJ2-3; D unresolved. CDR1 is SEHNR and CDR2 is FQNEAQ in the germline V gene (reference sequence). The CDR3 loop spans 12 amino acids. The germline V and J ends were trimmed by 8 bases and 4 bases, with 10 bases remaining between them. The CDR3 is CASVQAADTQYF. The CDR3 DNA follows: TGTGCCAGCGTTCAGGCGGCAGATACGCAGTATTTT.

This clonotype was seen a handful of times. The chain is built from TRBV12-5 and TRBJ2-1; D call uncertain. Deletions cut 0 bases from V and 9 bases from J, with 9 bases between. The CDR3 has 13 amino acids. CDR1 and CDR2 from the germline V gene are LGHNT and FRNRAP. The CDR3 sequence: CASGLVNSAEQFF. The CDR3 coding sequence is TGTGCTAGTGGTTTGGTAAATTCGGCTGAGCAGTTCTTC. The whole variable domain, remainder taken from reference TRBV12-5 and TRBJ2-1, is DARVTQTPRHKVTEMGQEVTMRCQPILGHNTVFWYRQTMMQGLELLAYFRNRAPLDDSGMPKDRFSAEMPDATLATLKIQPSEPRDSAVYFCASGLVNSAEQFFGPGTRLTVL.

The chain recombines TRBV4-1 with TRBJ1-2; no firm D call. Germline loops: CDR1 MGHRA, CDR2 YSYEKL. The CDR3 extends over 14 amino acids. The V end was cut by 4 bases, the J end by 0 bases, with 9 bases between. This CDR3 is CASSPHLTNYGYTF. The DNA for the CDR3 is TGCGCCAGCAGCCCGCACTTGACTAACTATGGCTACACCTTC.

The rearrangement uses TRBV6-2 or TRBV6-3 and TRBJ1-5, with 7 bases fitting TRBD1. The CDR3 loop spans 15 amino acids. With 4 bases clipped from V and 2 bases from J, the junction kept 5 bases outside the gene matches. Germline-derived CDR1 and CDR2 are MNHEY and SVGEGT. This chain's CDR3 is CASSLTTGRNQPQHF. DNA for the CDR3: TGTGCCAGCAGTTTAACGACAGGGCGCAATCAGCCCCAGCATTTT.

This clonotype was counted a few times. CDR3 amino acids: CASSLTWGEQYF. The CDR3 region has the DNA TGTGCCAGCAGCTTAACGTGGGGCGAGCAGTACTTC. V and J are TRBV7-2 and TRBJ2-5; D ambiguous. The J call may be incorrect, as the DNA end agrees better with TRBJ2-7. Germline CDR1 and CDR2: SGHTA and FQGNSA. There are 12 residues in the CDR3.

The chain recombines TRBV11-2 with TRBJ2-5; TRBD1 or TRBD2 may be the D gene (5 bases each). The CDR3 is 17 residues long. The V gene lost 2 bases and the J gene lost 0 bases, with 16 bases spanning the gap. Germline V lookup: CDR1 SGHAT, CDR2 FQNNGV. The CDR3 spells CASSLYMPEDNQETQYF. The CDR3 nucleotides read TGTGCCAGCAGCTTATATATGCCGGAGGACAACCAAGAGACCCAGTACTTC.

This clonotype has more than one count but fewer than ten. This chain connects TRBV10-3 to TRBJ2-7; a possible D gene is TRBD2 (6 bases). The germline CDR1 and CDR2 sequences are ENHRY and SYGVKD. Deletions cut 4 bases from V and 3 bases from J, with 10 bases between. This CDR3 has 13 amino acids. CDR3 sequence reads: CAISGTTSYEQYF. In DNA, the CDR3 is TGTGCCATCAGTGGTACGACTAGCTACGAGCAGTACTTC.

This chain uses TRBV10-3 with TRBJ2-1; tentative D call: TRBD1 (6 bases). This CDR3 spans 13 amino acids. Per the germline V gene, CDR1 is ENHRY and CDR2 is SYGVKD. V was clipped by 2 bases and J by 7 bases, with 9 bases between them. The CDR3 loop is CAISEVTGNEQFF. For the CDR3, the DNA is TGTGCCATCAGTGAGGTAACAGGGAATGAGCAGTTCTTC.

The genes are TRBV4-1 and TRBJ2-4; 11 positions agree with TRBD2. Gene TRBJ2-7 matches the end of the DNA better, so the J call may be wrong. In germline, CDR1 is MGHRA, CDR2 YSYEKL. The CDR3 runs 15 residues. DNA for the CDR3: TGCGCCAGCAGCCAATTTACTAGCGGGGGCTACGAGCAGTACTTC. This translates into CASSQFTSGGYEQYF.

Only a few counts were recorded for this clonotype. The CDR3 DNA follows: TGCGCCAGCAGCCAAGAGCCCCGTAGGGACAGGGGAAAAAAACTGTTTTTT. Amino acids: CASSQEPRRDRGKKLFF. This chain links TRBV4-1 with TRBJ1-4, with 10 bases identical to TRBD1. Germline V gene sequence: CDR1 MGHRA, CDR2 YSYEKL. V was clipped by 0 bases and J by 9 bases; unmatched bases: 10. The CDR3 is 17 amino acids.

The rearrangement links TRBV10-3 to TRBJ2-1; D possibly corresponds to TRBD2 (5 bases). The CDR3 covers 11 residues. V shed 10 bases and J shed 6 bases, with 10 bases lying between them. CDR1 and CDR2 (germline): ENHRY, SYGVKD. The CDR3 is CATLLGNEQFF. CDR3 nucleotides: TGTGCCACCTTACTAGGCAATGAGCAGTTCTTC.

This clonotype came up a few times. This chain joins TRBV6-2 or TRBV6-3 and TRBJ2-7; no definite D call. CDR1 is MNHEY and CDR2 is SVGEGT in the germline V gene. This CDR3 comprises 13 residues. V dropped 7 bases and J dropped 0 bases, with 10 bases sitting between them. The CDR3 reads CASTAGRSYEQYF. CDR3 in DNA: TGTGCCAGCACCGCCGGACGCTCCTACGAGCAGTACTTC.

This clonotype was seen a single time. The chain carries TRBV25-1 and TRBJ1-6, with TRBD1 as a possible D gene (6 bases). Germline CDR1 MGHDK, CDR2 SYGVNS. The V and J ends lost 6 bases and 10 bases respectively, with 19 bases between them. This CDR3 region has 15 residues. CDR3 sequence (DNA): TGTGCCAGCAGCTTACTGACAGGCCCTCTCTCACCCCTCCACTTT. It translates to CASSLLTGPLSPLHF.

This clonotype appeared once. CDR3 region: CSARIPYLEQFF. As DNA, the CDR3 is TGCAGTGCTAGAATCCCCTATCTAGAGCAGTTCTTC. This sequence joins TRBV20-1 and TRBJ2-1; D not resolved. The CDR3 sequence is 12 residues long. Trimming removed 2 bases at V and 10 bases at J, with 12 bases between. The V gene's germline CDR1 is DFQATT and CDR2 SNEGSKA (reference sequence).

On this clonotype: One end of the junction is discordant with germline, which a read error may explain. CDR3 loop: CASRDNAFYNERFF. The CDR3 bases are TGCGCCAGCCGCGACAACGCCTTCTACAATGAGCGGTTCTTC. The V call is TRBV4-1, the J call TRBJ2-1; D unresolved. The CDR3 is 14 amino acids. The germline V gene has CDR1 MGHRA and CDR2 YSYEKL.

The rearrangement joins TRBV19 to TRBJ2-1, with D perhaps matching TRBD1 or TRBD2 (5 bases each). V was trimmed by 1 base and J by 13 bases, leaving 11 bases between them. The CDR3 length is 12 residues. Germline assignment: CDR1 LNHDA and CDR2 SQIVND (reference sequence). CDR3 nucleotides: TGTGCCAGTAGTATAGGGGACGGTGGCCAGTTCTTC. Amino acid sequence: CASSIGDGGQFF.

This chain uses TRBV5-1 with TRBJ2-5; tentatively, D is TRBD2 (5 bases). Deletions cut 0 bases from V and 4 bases from J, with 13 bases between. The CDR3 is 15 residues long. Germline V gene sequence: CDR1 SGHRS, CDR2 YFSETQ. The CDR3 sequence: CASSLEPQGGETQYF. The CDR3 DNA sequence: TGCGCCAGCAGCTTGGAGCCCCAAGGAGGAGAGACCCAGTACTTC. The full variable domain, rest sourced from reference TRBV5-1 and TRBJ2-5, is KAGVTQTPRYLIKTRGQQVTLSCSPISGHRSVSWYQQTPGQGLQFLFEYFSETQRNKGNFPGRFSGRQFSNSRSEMNVSTLELGDSALYLCASSLEPQGGETQYFGPGTRLLVL.

This chain links TRBV3-1 with TRBJ1-5; D is unclear. Germline CDR1 LGHDT, CDR2 YNNKEL (reference sequence). The length of the CDR3 is 16 residues. V was shortened by 0 bases and J by 0 bases, with 9 bases between the two germline ends. The CDR3 sequence: CASSQDGPYSNQPQHF. Written as DNA, the CDR3 is TGTGCCAGCAGCCAAGATGGGCCCTATAGCAATCAGCCCCAGCATTTT.

V usage is TRBV27 and J usage is TRBJ2-7; the match to TRBD2 covers 12 bases. The CDR3 totals 16 residues. J lost 3 bases, V lost 5 bases, and 8 bases had no gene match. CDR1 is MNHEY and CDR2 is SMNVEV in the germline V gene (reference sequence). The CDR3 here is CASSQLTSGGVYEQYF. The CDR3 nucleotides are TGTGCCAGCAGTCAATTGACTAGCGGGGGTGTCTACGAGCAGTACTTC.

In this sample, this clonotype turned up once. This chain uses TRBV7-9 with TRBJ2-1; 12 bases fit TRBD2. V dropped 5 bases and J dropped 6; count of bases not matched to a gene: 8. Germline CDR1 and CDR2: SEHNR and FQNEAQ (reference sequence). CDR3 length: 16 amino acids. The CDR3 DNA is TGTGCCAGCAGCCCCTTAACTAGCGGGGGGCTCAATGAGCAGTTCTTC. Translated: CASSPLTSGGLNEQFF.

The J gene is TRBJ2-5, the V gene TRBV3-1, with 13 bases lining up with TRBD2. The CDR3 spans 18 residues. J was trimmed by 0 bases and V by 1 base; bases with no gene match: 5. The germline V gene encodes CDR1 LGHDT and CDR2 YNNKEL (reference sequence). CDR3 nucleotide sequence: TGTGCCAGCAGCCAAGGACTAGCGGGAGGAGGGTACCAAGAGACCCAGTACTTC. This sequence encodes CASSQGLAGGGYQETQYF.

This clonotype was seen only a few times. V is TRBV27 and J is TRBJ2-1; maybe TRBD1 (6 bases). The CDR3 runs to 13 residues. V was clipped by 6 bases and J by 6 bases, with 12 bases between them. CDR1 and CDR2 from the germline V gene are MNHEY and SMNVEV (reference sequence). DNA for the CDR3: TGTGCCAGCAGACGAAACAGGGCCAATGAGCAGTTCTTC. This sequence encodes CASRRNRANEQFF.